Following are 3 T cell receptor beta chains from one sample sequenced in a study of blood T cell repertoires in COVID-19. The data were produced by immunoSEQ multiplex PCR, yet TCRdb's version contains in-frame clones alone and is incomplete. Found here are roughly 380,000 clones, roughly 86% of them singletons; the top ten hold under 1.2%. Sequencing was done on a sample of PBMCs or T cells enriched from blood (not recorded which). These receptors were taken from a woman aged 25 to 45 who had been exposed to COVID-19.

The chain employs TRBV11-3 and TRBJ1-1; unclear D gene. CDR1 SGHNT and CDR2 YENEEA come from the germline V gene. The CDR3 is made up of 14 amino acids. The V gene lost 1 base and the J gene lost 3 bases, with 9 bases spanning the gap. CDR3 sequence: CASSLVPGDTEAFF. The CDR3 bases are TGTGCCAGCAGCTTAGTTCCCGGTGACACTGAAGCTTTCTTT.

V gene TRBV11-2 combines with J gene TRBJ2-7; TRBD1 aligns across 7 bases. V was clipped by 5 bases and J by 4 bases; unmatched bases: 14. Germline V CDR1 and CDR2: SGHAT, FQNNGV. CDR3 length: 16 residues. This CDR3 is CASSPPRYDRVYEQYF. CDR3 DNA sequence: TGTGCCAGCAGCCCGCCCCGTTATGACAGGGTGTACGAGCAGTACTTC.

The chain is built from TRBV12-3 or TRBV12-4 and TRBJ2-5, with a possible D match to TRBD1 (5 bases). The CDR3 loop spans 13 amino acids. With 8 bases removed from V and 2 bases from J, the gap between germline ends came to 12 bases. The DNA of the CDR3 is TGTGCCAGCCTTCGACAGTTTCAAGAGACCCAGTACTTC. It is translated as CASLRQFQETQYF.